These 13 T cell receptor beta chains originate from one sample sequenced in a study of shared clonotypes between healthy human individuals. Naivety among CD8 cells was defined by CD45RO negativity and positive CCR7 selection, thereby excluding terminally differentiated effector memory CD45RA+ cells. Repertoires were generated with immunoSEQ multiplex PCR, while TCRdb's copy carries only in-frame clones and drops some. The sample has roughly 770,000 clones; about 96% are singletons. The specimen sequenced was naive CD8+ T cells sorted from blood. These receptors came from a man between 25 and 39 years old in good health.

Points on this clone: The sample has other DNA sequences that encode this CDR3 too. V and J are TRBV9 and TRBJ2-3, with TRBD2 matching over 10 bases. This CDR3 has 15 amino acids. Germline V gene sequence: CDR1 SGDLS, CDR2 YYNGEE. The V gene end was trimmed by 3 bases and the J gene end by 1 base; junction bases not matched to a gene: 2. CDR3 sequence: CASSAGTSGTDTQYF. In nucleotides, the CDR3 is TGTGCCAGCAGCGCCGGGACTAGCGGCACAGATACGCAGTATTTT.

The V and J genes are TRBV30 and TRBJ1-1; D not certain. Trimming left V 0 bases short and J 1 base short, with 21 bases between. Germline-derived CDR1 and CDR2 are GTSNPN and SVGIG (reference sequence). There are 18 residues in the CDR3. CDR3 region: CAWSVSDRGPEWNTEAFF. CDR3 DNA sequence: TGTGCCTGGAGTGTATCGGATCGAGGACCGGAGTGGAACACTGAAGCTTTCTTT.

The chain couples TRBV11-2 to TRBJ1-3, with TRBD1 matching over 8 bases. The CDR3 extends over 16 amino acids. The germline CDR1 and CDR2 sequences are SGHAT and FQNNGV. Losses at the gene ends were 5 bases for V and 0 bases for J; bases not matched to a gene: 6. The CDR3 sequence is CASSRWDRSSGNTIYF. CDR3 in DNA: TGTGCCAGCAGCCGATGGGACAGGTCCTCTGGAAACACCATATATTTT.

This clone was observed once. The chain combines TRBV19 with TRBJ2-5; a possible D gene is TRBD2 (6 bases). Trimming stripped 7 bases from V and 7 bases from J, with 19 bases between. The CDR3 is 14 amino acids. The V gene's germline CDR1 is LNHDA and CDR2 SQIVND (reference sequence). CDR3 loop: CASTPAGPRGTQYF. For the CDR3, the DNA is TGTGCCAGTACCCCCGCGGGACCGCGGGGGACCCAGTACTTC.

The rearrangement uses TRBV27 and TRBJ2-3, with D possibly matching TRBD2 (6 bases). Trimming removed 4 bases at V and 2 bases at J, with 16 bases between. Germline V lookup: CDR1 MNHEY, CDR2 SMNVEV (reference sequence). This CDR3 has 16 amino acids. CDR3 DNA: TGTGCCAGCAGTTGGGGGGTCAGAAGCACCACAGATACGCAGTATTTT. This encodes CASSWGVRSTTDTQYF.

This sequence joins TRBV28 and TRBJ2-4, with D perhaps TRBD1 or TRBD2 (5 bases each). This CDR3 is built from 17 residues. Trimming removed 2 bases from V and 0 bases from J, with 14 bases in between. The germline V gene has CDR1 MDHEN and CDR2 SYDVKM. The CDR3 here is CASSLEGGRAAKNIQYF. The CDR3 bases are TGTGCCAGCAGTTTAGAGGGCGGCAGGGCAGCCAAAAACATTCAGTACTTC.

This chain connects TRBV29-1 to TRBJ2-7, with 7 bases lining up with TRBD2. The CDR3 sequence is 13 residues long. J lost 3 bases, V lost 4 bases, and 6 bases had no gene match. Germline lookup yields CDR1 SQVTM and CDR2 ANQGSEA. Here the CDR3 DNA reads TGCAGCGTTGCTCCGGGACTAAACTACGAGCAGTACTTC. It specifies CSVAPGLNYEQYF.

The chain recombines TRBV7-3 with TRBJ1-2; no firm D call. V dropped 2 bases and J dropped 5 bases, with 15 bases sitting between them. Germline CDR1 is SGHTA and CDR2 is FQGTGA. The CDR3 totals 15 residues. CDR3 residues: CASSLAGSPQYGYTF. CDR3 DNA: TGTGCCAGCAGCTTAGCGGGGTCCCCGCAGTATGGCTACACCTTC.

This chain connects TRBV28 to TRBJ2-1; D may be TRBD2 (6 bases). The CDR3 runs to 12 residues. V was clipped by 2 bases and J by 10 bases, with 9 bases between them. CDR1 and CDR2 from the germline V gene are MDHEN and SYDVKM. CDR3 nucleotides: TGTGCCAGCAGTTTACGGGGGTGGGAGCAGTTCTTC. Encoded protein: CASSLRGWEQFF. Looking up the rest from reference TRBV28 and TRBJ2-1 gives the full variable domain: DVKVTQSSRYLVKRTGEKVFLECVQDMDHENMFWYRQDPGLGLRLIYFSYDVKMKEKGDIPEGYSVSREKKERFSLILESASTNQTSMYLCASSLRGWEQFFGPGTRLTVL.

There are a few counts of this clone. The rearrangement joins TRBV27 to TRBJ2-7; the D is unclear. Germline CDR1 and CDR2: MNHEY and SMNVEV (reference sequence). The CDR3 is made up of 13 amino acids. The V end lost 4 bases, the J end lost 2 bases, and 9 bases lay between the germline ends. The CDR3 sequence: CASSYSLAYEQYF. The CDR3 DNA is TGTGCCAGCAGTTATTCCCTAGCCTACGAGCAGTACTTC.

This chain's CDR3 is CAWSVTSRNEQYF. CDR3 DNA: TGTGCCTGGAGTGTAACTAGTCGCAACGAGCAGTACTTC. The chain recombines TRBV30 with TRBJ2-7, with a possible D match to TRBD2 (5 bases). This CDR3 contains 13 residues. Germline CDR1 reads GTSNPN; CDR2 reads SVGIG (reference sequence). V was pared by 0 bases and J by 5 bases, with 11 bases between.

This chain connects TRBV18 to TRBJ2-1, with 7 bases that match TRBD2. The CDR3 has 15 residues. The ends lost 3 bases at V and 0 bases at J; junction bases unmatched: 2. CDR1 is KGHSH and CDR2 is LQKENI in the germline V gene. The DNA of the CDR3 is TGTGCCAGCTCACCTAAGCGGGACTCCTACAATGAGCAGTTCTTC. Its protein is CASSPKRDSYNEQFF.

The rearrangement uses TRBV11-2 and TRBJ2-3; 10 nucleotides align to TRBD2. Germline trimming cut 1 base from V and 3 bases from J; bases unmatched to any gene: 7. The CDR3 sequence is 17 residues long. The germline V gene encodes CDR1 SGHAT and CDR2 FQNNGV. The CDR3 reads CASSLGTSGIRTDTQYF. As DNA, the CDR3 is TGTGCCAGCAGCTTAGGCACTAGCGGGATCAGAACAGATACGCAGTATTTT.